The TCR beta chain under discussion was sequenced for a study of blood T cells in healthy people across ages. A J-beta primer mix and a sample-barcoded 5' primer were used in a second PCR of roughly 6 to 12 cycles. TCRdb used MiXCR to reprocess the 5' RACE reads, holding one entry per CDR3 protein. The sample contains 730,000 or so distinct CDR3 sequences, approximately 39% of which appear only once. This clonotype was counted between two and nine times. The CDR3 consists of 16 residues. The ends lost 3 bases at V and 2 bases at J; junction bases unmatched: 4. Per germline, CDR1 SNHLY and CDR2 FYNNEI.

The chain uses TRBV2 and TRBJ1-6; 7 bases are shared with TRBD1. The receptor comes from a woman in her sixties in good health. The material sequenced was blood. CDR3 nucleotide sequence: TGTGCCAGCAGTGATGGGACAGCCACCTATAATTCACCCCTCCACTTT. The encoded protein is CASSDGTATYNSPLHF.